One and the same sample provided the 29 T cell receptor beta chains below, sequenced in a study of identical twins. TCRdb called the 5' RACE reads again in MiXCR, with one record for every CDR3 protein. Found here are around 1.7 million distinct CDR3 sequences, under 35% of them singletons; the top ten hold about 0.3%. Source material: cord blood. These receptors all come from a newborn girl in good health.

This sequence joins TRBV27 and TRBJ2-2, with TRBD1 matching over 7 bases. Germline assignment: CDR1 MNHEY and CDR2 SMNVEV (reference sequence). The CDR3 totals 16 residues. The V gene end was trimmed by 7 bases and the J gene end by 4 bases; junction bases not matched to a gene: 12. The CDR3 here is CASIWTGQISTGELFF. The CDR3 DNA reads TGTGCCAGCATTTGGACGGGACAGATAAGCACCGGGGAGCTGTTTTTT.

This clonotype has just a few counts. The V and J genes are TRBV20-1 and TRBJ2-1, with TRBD2 matching 8 bases. V dropped 6 bases and J dropped 3; count of bases not matched to a gene: 10. The germline CDR1 and CDR2 sequences are DFQATT and SNEGSKA (reference sequence). The CDR3 totals 15 residues. As DNA, the CDR3 is TGCAGTGCCCCCCAACCCGGGACTAGCTACAATGAGCAGTTCTTC. The encoded protein is CSAPQPGTSYNEQFF.

This chain joins TRBV7-6 and TRBJ2-7, with D uncertain. The CDR3 covers 15 residues. Germline CDR1 and CDR2: SGHVS and FNYEAQ. The germline V and J ends were trimmed by 1 base and 0 bases, with 10 bases remaining between them. The CDR3 here is CASSLGSADSYEQYF. CDR3 coding DNA: TGTGCCAGCAGCTTAGGTTCCGCAGACTCCTACGAGCAGTACTTC.

This clonotype was counted a few times. V gene TRBV3-1 combines with J gene TRBJ2-1; the match to TRBD2 covers 16 bases. V lost 6 bases and J lost 5; bases outside the gene matches: 4. This CDR3 is 16 amino acids long. Per the germline V gene, CDR1 is LGHDT and CDR2 is YNNKEL (reference sequence). This chain's CDR3 is CASRGLAGGPDNEQFF. The DNA of the CDR3 is TGTGCCAGCAGGGGACTAGCGGGGGGGCCTGACAATGAGCAGTTCTTC.

V and J are TRBV10-3 and TRBJ1-1; 7 nucleotides align to TRBD1. The CDR3 is made up of 14 amino acids. Losses at the gene ends were 8 bases for V and 1 base for J; bases not matched to a gene: 7. The germline gives CDR1 ENHRY, CDR2 SYGVKD. This CDR3 is CAICSDRANTEAFF. The CDR3 DNA sequence: TGTGCCATCTGTTCCGACAGGGCGAACACTGAAGCTTTCTTT.

This clonotype has more than one count but fewer than ten. This sequence joins TRBV3-1 and TRBJ2-1; 13 bases agree with TRBD2. This CDR3 has 17 residues. Germline CDR1 is LGHDT and CDR2 is YNNKEL (reference sequence). J lost 3 bases, V lost 4 bases, and 6 bases had no gene match. CDR3: CASSRGTSGNFYNEQFF. The CDR3 coding sequence is TGTGCCAGCAGCCGTGGGACTAGCGGGAACTTCTACAATGAGCAGTTCTTC.

The V gene is TRBV2, the J gene TRBJ2-1; D call uncertain. The germline V gene has CDR1 SNHLY and CDR2 FYNNEI. V dropped 4 bases and J dropped 7 bases, with 8 bases sitting between them. The CDR3 is 12 amino acids. The DNA for the CDR3 is TGTGCCAGCAGTGCCAGCTGGAATGAGCAGTTCTTC. Protein: CASSASWNEQFF.

This clonotype was picked up many times. The genes are TRBV6-6 and TRBJ2-7, with TRBD2 as a possible D gene (5 bases). The germline V and J ends were trimmed by 5 bases and 0 bases, with 11 bases remaining between them. This CDR3 spans 14 amino acids. From germline, CDR1 is MNHNY and CDR2 SVGAGI (reference sequence). This CDR3 is CASSPRGHSYEQYF. CDR3 DNA: TGTGCCAGCAGTCCCCGGGGTCACTCCTACGAGCAGTACTTC.

The chain links TRBV20-1 to TRBJ2-3; 8 bases align to TRBD1. The CDR3 is made up of 16 amino acids. With V trimmed by 5 bases and J by 5 bases, 15 bases remained unmatched. Germline V lookup: CDR1 DFQATT, CDR2 SNEGSKA (reference sequence). The CDR3 DNA sequence: TGCAGTGCTCTACCCGCGGACAGGGTGGTTAGAGATACGCAGTATTTT. Encoded protein: CSALPADRVVRDTQYF.

This clonotype was counted only a few times. V is TRBV21-1 and J is TRBJ1-5; the D call TRBD1 from the table was never checked on the DNA. TRBV21-1 is shown as a pseudogene. This CDR3 contains 15 residues. The CDR3 DNA reads TGTGCCAGCAGCAAAGCCGGGGCGCGCAATCAGCCCCAGCATTTT. It yields the protein CASSKAGARNQPQHF.

This clonotype was seen repeatedly, ten times or more. This chain joins TRBV12-3 or TRBV12-4 and TRBJ2-1; D is perhaps TRBD1 (6 bases). CDR3 length: 14 residues. V lost 6 bases, J lost 5 bases, and 14 bases lay in between. The CDR3 loop reads CASSSLRGNNEQFF. CDR3 in DNA: TGTGCCAGCAGCTCATTAAGGGGGAACAATGAGCAGTTCTTC.

The chain employs TRBV20-1 and TRBJ2-1; 15 bases fit TRBD2. Germline assignment: CDR1 DFQATT and CDR2 SNEGSKA (reference sequence). J lost 8 bases, V lost 6 bases, and 5 bases had no gene match. This CDR3 has 14 residues. As DNA, the CDR3 is TGCAGTGCCGGACTAGCGGGAGGGATCGATGAGCAGTTCTTC. Encoded protein: CSAGLAGGIDEQFF.

This clonotype was picked up a small number of times. The CDR3 reads CASSRDPMNTEAFF. Here the CDR3 DNA reads TGCGCCAGCAGCAGGGACCCTATGAACACTGAAGCTTTCTTT. V and J are TRBV5-1 and TRBJ1-1, with D tentatively TRBD1 (5 bases). The germline V gene encodes CDR1 SGHRS and CDR2 YFSETQ. Trimming shortened V by 4 bases and J by 0 bases, and 10 bases separated the two germline ends. The CDR3 has 14 amino acids.

This chain uses TRBV6-4 with TRBJ2-3; a possible D gene is TRBD2 (6 bases). Trimming left V 0 bases short and J 2 bases short, with 9 bases between. The CDR3 runs to 15 residues. Germline V gene sequence: CDR1 MRHNA, CDR2 SNTAGT. The CDR3 region is CASSDSRGNTDTQYF. In DNA form, the CDR3 reads TGTGCCAGCAGTGACTCGCGGGGTAACACAGATACGCAGTATTTT.

This clonotype was seen a few times. In DNA, the CDR3 is TGCAGTGCTCCGACAGGGGCCATGGAGACCCAGTACTTC. It codes for CSAPTGAMETQYF. The chain is built from TRBV20-1 and TRBJ2-5, with TRBD1 identical over 8 bases. The CDR3 has 13 amino acids. Germline loops: CDR1 DFQATT, CDR2 SNEGSKA (reference sequence). The trim removed 5 bases at V and 5 bases at J, leaving 7 bases unmatched.

This chain connects TRBV12-3 or TRBV12-4 to TRBJ2-1; 11 bases fit TRBD2. The CDR3 consists of 15 residues. The V and J ends lost 6 bases and 6 bases, in that order; junction bases with no gene match: 7. The CDR3 spells CASRHFLAGGNEQFF. CDR3 in DNA: TGTGCCAGCAGGCACTTCCTAGCGGGGGGCAATGAGCAGTTCTTC.

The V and J genes are TRBV6-1 and TRBJ1-2; D call uncertain. The CDR3 length is 11 residues. Per the germline V gene, CDR1 is MNHNS and CDR2 is SASEGT. The V end lost 5 bases, the J end lost 7 bases, and 8 bases lay between the germline ends. The CDR3 DNA reads TGTGCCAGCAGTATGAGGGTTGGCTACACCTTC. Protein product: CASSMRVGYTF.

The chain has TRBV4-1 and TRBJ2-1, with 9 bases fitting TRBD2. Germline V gene data show CDR1 as MGHRA and CDR2 as YSYEKL. The CDR3 consists of 18 residues. Trimming cost V 9 bases and J 4 bases; bases outside gene matches: 19. CDR3 DNA: TGCGCCAGTAGCGACAGACCTAGCGGGAAAGACCCTTACAATGAGCAGTTCTTC. Protein product: CASSDRPSGKDPYNEQFF.

This clonotype has more than one count but fewer than ten. This chain uses TRBV29-1 with TRBJ1-2, with 8 nucleotides matching TRBD1. V gave up 6 bases and J gave up 8 bases; unmatched junction bases: 14. Germline loops: CDR1 SQVTM, CDR2 ANQGSEA. The CDR3 spans 14 residues. The CDR3 DNA follows: TGCAGCGTCGGGGGCAGGGGGCAAGTGGTGGGCTACACCTTC. This encodes CSVGGRGQVVGYTF.

The V gene is TRBV13, the J gene TRBJ1-2; D is uncertain. V lost 4 bases and J 2 bases, leaving 23 bases between the germline ends. The CDR3 is 18 amino acids. The germline gives CDR1 PRHDT, CDR2 FYEKMQ (reference sequence). The CDR3 loop reads CASSYTTDMALGNYGYTF. Here the CDR3 DNA reads TGTGCCAGCAGCTACACCACCGACATGGCCCTAGGCAACTATGGCTACACCTTC.

The CDR3 DNA sequence: TGTGCCAGCAGTGAACTGGGTCGGGACCAAGAGACCCAGTACTTC. Translation: CASSELGRDQETQYF. V usage is TRBV6-1 and J usage is TRBJ2-5; no reliable D call. Germline V CDR1 and CDR2: MNHNS, SASEGT. V was shortened by 2 bases and J by 0 bases, with 10 bases between the two germline ends. The CDR3 has 15 amino acids.

The CDR3 DNA is TGTGCCAGCAGCGCCTTGGGCGGGGGGGCCTTCGACAATGAGCAGTACTTC. Protein product: CASSALGGGAFDNEQYF. The J gene is TRBJ2-5, the V gene TRBV9; TRBD2 matches at 9 bases. The CDR3 spans 17 residues. The V gene's germline CDR1 is SGDLS and CDR2 YYNGEE. The ends lost 3 bases at V and 11 bases at J; junction bases unmatched: 20.

V is TRBV20-1 and J is TRBJ2-4; 14 bases match TRBD2. CDR1 and CDR2 (germline): DFQATT, SNEGSKA (reference sequence). The V gene end was trimmed by 8 bases and the J gene end by 0 bases; junction bases not matched to a gene: 6. This CDR3 region has 16 residues. CDR3 coding DNA: TGCAGTCGAGGACTAGCGGGGGGCCTAGCCAAAAACATTCAGTACTTC. Translated: CSRGLAGGLAKNIQYF.

The CDR3 is CSARPLSGSSYNEQFF. The CDR3 DNA sequence: TGCAGTGCTAGGCCCCTTAGCGGGAGTTCCTACAATGAGCAGTTCTTC. This chain uses TRBV20-1 with TRBJ2-1; TRBD2 aligns across 9 bases. This CDR3 is 16 amino acids long. V lost 3 bases to trimming and J lost 1 base; unmatched junction nucleotides: 7. CDR1 and CDR2 from the germline V gene are DFQATT and SNEGSKA (reference sequence).

This clonotype has more than one count but fewer than ten. V is TRBV29-1 and J is TRBJ2-3, with TRBD2 identical over 14 bases. The germline V gene has CDR1 SQVTM and CDR2 ANQGSEA. The J segment lost 2 bases and the V segment lost 6 bases, leaving 4 bases of the junction unmatched. This CDR3 has 15 residues. CDR3 sequence reads: CSVGLAGALTDTQYF. The DNA for the CDR3 is TGCAGCGTGGGACTAGCGGGGGCCCTCACAGATACGCAGTATTTT.

This chain joins TRBV5-1 and TRBJ2-2; 7 bases match TRBD1. V gave up 3 bases and J gave up 7 bases; unmatched junction bases: 9. This CDR3 region has 15 residues. Germline-derived CDR1 and CDR2 are SGHRS and YFSETQ. CDR3 nucleotides: TGCGCCAGCAGCTCACCCGACAGGGTTAACGGGGAGCTGTTTTTT. Its protein product is CASSSPDRVNGELFF.

The CDR3 DNA is TGCAGCGTTCAGGGGTGGGTGACTGAAGCTTTCTTT. It is translated as CSVQGWVTEAFF. The chain employs TRBV29-1 and TRBJ1-1; tentatively, D is TRBD1 (6 bases). Trimming shortened V by 5 bases and J by 5 bases, and 12 bases separated the two germline ends. CDR1 is SQVTM and CDR2 is ANQGSEA in the germline V gene. This CDR3 spans 12 amino acids.

J is TRBJ2-7 and V is TRBV14, with no clear D. V was trimmed by 4 bases and J by 4 bases, leaving 26 bases between them. Germline loops: CDR1 SGHDN, CDR2 FVKESK. The CDR3 is made up of 18 amino acids. CDR3 sequence reads: CASSLTIQSRAAWYEQYF. Here the CDR3 DNA reads TGTGCCAGCAGCCTAACGATTCAAAGCCGGGCCGCATGGTACGAGCAGTACTTC.

Details on this clonotype: One base away lies a much larger clone, so this may be a sequencing read error. The V and J genes are TRBV10-3 and TRBJ2-1; D is uncertain. The J call is in doubt because the DNA end fits TRBJ2-7 better. The CDR3 runs to 15 residues. Germline CDR1 and CDR2: ENHRY and SYGVKD. Written as DNA, the CDR3 is TGTGCCATCAGTGAGTCGAACGACTTCTACAATGAGCAGTACTTC. This sequence encodes CAISESNDFYNEQYF.